This is a list of T cell receptor beta chains from one sample in a study of CD8+ T cells in alopecia areata. TCRdb's copy holds only in-frame clones and misses some; the assay was immunoSEQ multiplex PCR. The table shows around 210,000 clones, with less than 65% occurring only once. Sequencing was performed on CD4+ T cells sorted from blood, taken at week 4, from a patient treated with tofacitinib. These receptor sequences come from a human donor with alopecia areata. The CDR3 runs from the conserved cysteine through the conserved F or W. A D gene is named only where the DNA matches it firmly. Not all rows give a size; the values are once, few, many and, for expanded clones, a class.

J gene	clone size	V gene	D gene	CDR3 protein	CDR3 DNA
TRBJ2-3	.	TRBV6-5	.	CASSHGPLDTQYF	TGTGCCAGCAGCCATGGGCCTTTAGATACGCAGTATTTT
TRBJ2-3	few	TRBV30	.	CAWSVGARTDTQYF	TGTGCCTGGAGTGTAGGGGCCCGCACAGATACGCAGTATTTT
TRBJ2-7	few	TRBV5-6	TRBD1	CASSSRDRGPGEQYF	TGTGCCAGCAGCTCCAGGGACAGGGGGCCGGGCGAGCAGTACTTC
TRBJ2-2	.	TRBV2	.	CASSEMARELFF	TGTGCCAGCAGTGAAATGGCTCGGGAGCTGTTTTTT
TRBJ1-6	.	TRBV7-2	.	CASSFRDQLHF	TGTGCCAGCAGCTTCCGGGACCAACTCCACTTT
TRBJ2-2	.	TRBV30	TRBD1	CAWNRGFDTGELFF	TGTGCCTGGAACAGGGGTTTTGACACCGGGGAGCTGTTTTTT
TRBJ1-2	.	TRBV18	.	CASSTDWQGANYGYTF	TGTGCCAGCTCAACAGACTGGCAGGGAGCTAACTATGGCTACACCTTC
TRBJ1-2	.	TRBV5-4	TRBD1	CASSHRQGGYGYTF	TGTGCCAGCAGCCACCGACAGGGAGGGTATGGCTACACCTTC
TRBJ2-7	.	TRBV30	.	CAWSAQPGEQYF	TGTGCCTGGAGTGCTCAGCCGGGAGAGCAGTACTTC
TRBJ1-2	.	TRBV4-3	.	CASSQVSQVNGYTF	TGCGCCAGCAGCCAAGTCAGCCAGGTGAATGGCTACACCTTC
TRBJ2-1	few	TRBV5-5	.	CASSSQGGDYNEQFF	TGTGCCAGCAGCTCGCAGGGTGGGGATTACAATGAGCAGTTCTTC
TRBJ2-3	.	TRBV19	.	CASRSQGSGTDTQYF	TGTGCCAGTAGGAGTCAGGGATCAGGGACAGATACGCAGTATTTT
TRBJ1-2	.	TRBV30	.	CAWSVRRGGGIYGYTF	TGTGCCTGGAGTGTACGGCGTGGAGGGGGAATTTATGGCTACACCTTC
TRBJ1-6	.	TRBV30	.	CAWSIQNSPLHF	TGTGCCTGGAGTATCCAGAATTCACCCCTCCACTTT
TRBJ1-1	.	TRBV19	.	CASSSSVNTEAFF	TGTGCCAGTAGTTCCTCGGTGAACACTGAAGCTTTCTTT
TRBJ1-4	.	TRBV30	TRBD1	CAWSSAPQGATYFDEKLFF	TGTGCCTGGAGCTCAGCACCGCAGGGGGCGACTTATTTTGATGAAAAACTGTTTTTT
TRBJ1-2	few	TRBV2	.	CASKRIPINYGYTF	TGTGCCAGCAAGCGGATCCCTATTAACTATGGCTACACCTTC
TRBJ2-7	.	TRBV5-1	TRBD1	CASSGRQGDEQYF	TGCGCCAGCAGCGGAAGACAGGGAGACGAGCAGTACTTC
TRBJ1-2	.	TRBV29-1	.	CSVDHIPGQPDGYTF	TGCAGCGTTGACCACATCCCCGGACAGCCGGATGGCTACACCTTC
TRBJ1-5	.	TRBV10-3	TRBD1	CAISLQGGNQPQHF	TGTGCCATCAGTCTACAGGGGGGTAATCAGCCCCAGCATTTT
TRBJ2-5	few	TRBV6-1	.	CASSEGLGGRETQYF	TGTGCCAGCAGTGAAGGCCTGGGGGGCCGGGAGACCCAGTACTTC
TRBJ1-4	.	TRBV29-1	.	CSVAPRLRNEKLFF	TGCAGCGTGGCCCCCCGCCTTCGAAATGAAAAACTGTTTTTT
TRBJ2-1	few	TRBV11-2	.	CASSLKGQSSYNEQFF	TGTGCCAGCAGCTTGAAGGGCCAGAGCTCCTACAATGAGCAGTTCTTC
TRBJ1-2	.	TRBV7-2	TRBD1	CASSWTGSYGYTF	TGTGCCAGCAGCTGGACAGGAAGCTATGGCTACACCTTC
TRBJ1-5	few	TRBV2	.	CASSRGGNQPQHF	TGTGCCAGCAGTCGGGGAGGCAATCAGCCCCAGCATTTT
TRBJ1-3	few	TRBV29-1	.	CSVASGPGTIYF	TGCAGCGTTGCCTCAGGACCGGGCACCATATATTTT
TRBJ1-4	few	TRBV10-3	.	CAISDPGGSAEKLFF	TGTGCCATCAGCGACCCTGGAGGGAGTGCGGAAAAACTGTTTTTT
TRBJ2-3	.	TRBV6-4	.	CASSELEGGVTQYF	TGTGCCAGCAGTGAACTTGAGGGGGGCGTTACGCAGTATTTT
TRBJ1-5	.	TRBV27	TRBD1	CASSIEAGGGQPQHF	TGTGCCAGCAGTATCGAGGCAGGGGGTGGCCAGCCCCAGCATTTT
TRBJ2-1	.	TRBV29-1	TRBD2	CSVGPPAGGYNEQFF	TGCAGCGTTGGGCCGCCAGCGGGGGGCTACAATGAGCAGTTCTTC
TRBJ2-7	few	TRBV2	TRBD1	CASTGGLYEQYF	TGTGCCAGCACAGGGGGCCTCTACGAGCAGTACTTC
TRBJ2-7	.	TRBV20-1	.	CSARDRVEQYF	TGCAGTGCTAGAGATAGAGTGGAGCAGTACTTC
TRBJ2-5	few	TRBV5-4	TRBD1	CASSPRTGNQETQYF	TGTGCCAGCAGCCCACGGACAGGGAATCAAGAGACCCAGTACTTC
TRBJ1-3	.	TRBV4-1	.	CASSQGANGNTIYF	TGCGCCAGCAGCCAAGGAGCGAATGGAAACACCATATATTTT
TRBJ1-2	.	TRBV15	TRBD1	CATQPGQGNYGYTF	TGTGCCACCCAACCGGGACAGGGAAACTATGGCTACACCTTC